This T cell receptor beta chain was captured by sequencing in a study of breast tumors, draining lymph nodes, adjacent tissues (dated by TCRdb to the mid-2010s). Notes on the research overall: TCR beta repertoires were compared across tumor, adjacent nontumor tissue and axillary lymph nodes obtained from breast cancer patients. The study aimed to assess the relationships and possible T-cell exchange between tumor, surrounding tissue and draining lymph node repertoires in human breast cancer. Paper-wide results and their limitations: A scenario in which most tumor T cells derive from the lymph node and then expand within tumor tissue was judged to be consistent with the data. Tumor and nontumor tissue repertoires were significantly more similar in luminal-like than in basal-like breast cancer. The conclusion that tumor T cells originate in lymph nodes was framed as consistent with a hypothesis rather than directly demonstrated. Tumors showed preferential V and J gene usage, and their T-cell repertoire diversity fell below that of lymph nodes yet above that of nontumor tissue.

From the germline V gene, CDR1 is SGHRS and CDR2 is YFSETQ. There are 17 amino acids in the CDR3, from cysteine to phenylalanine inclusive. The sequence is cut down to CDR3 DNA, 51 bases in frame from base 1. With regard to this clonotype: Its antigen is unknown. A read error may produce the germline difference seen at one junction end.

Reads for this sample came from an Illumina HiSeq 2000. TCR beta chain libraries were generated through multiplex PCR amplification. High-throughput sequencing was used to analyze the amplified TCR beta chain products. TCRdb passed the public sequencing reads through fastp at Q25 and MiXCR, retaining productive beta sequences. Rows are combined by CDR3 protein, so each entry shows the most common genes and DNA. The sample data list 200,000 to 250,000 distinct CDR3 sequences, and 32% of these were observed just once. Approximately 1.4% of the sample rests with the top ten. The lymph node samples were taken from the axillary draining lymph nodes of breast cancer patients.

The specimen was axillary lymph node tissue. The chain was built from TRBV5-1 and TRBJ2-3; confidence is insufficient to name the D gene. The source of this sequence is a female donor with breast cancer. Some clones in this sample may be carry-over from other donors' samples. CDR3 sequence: CASSLWGTKQFADTQYF. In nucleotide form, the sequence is TGCGCCAGCAGCTTGTGGGGAACGAAGCAGTTTGCAGATACGCAGTACTTT. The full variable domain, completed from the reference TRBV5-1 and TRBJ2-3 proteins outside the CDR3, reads KAGVTQTPRYLIKTRGQQVTLSCSPISGHRSVSWYQQTPGQGLQFLFEYFSETQRNKGNFPGRFSGRQFSNSRSEMNVSTLELGDSALYLCASSLWGTKQFADTQYFGPGTRLTVL.